This TCR beta chain comes out of a study of shared clonotypes between healthy human individuals. Whole-study findings and limits: The rarefaction results pointed to incomplete sorted-subset sequencing despite large depth.

Trimming pared 4 bases from V and 2 bases from J, leaving 17 bases between. Germline lookup yields CDR1 SGHVS and CDR2 FNYEAQ. This CDR3 contains 16 residues. The repertoire was sequenced with immunoSEQ multiplex PCR; TCRdb's copy has only in-frame clones and lacks some. Here the sample spans about 1.5 million clones, roughly 96% being singletons. Concerning this clone itself: Its matching antigen is unknown.

This sequence was found in a man in his thirties or forties in good health. Input material: naive CD4+ T cells sorted from blood. Subset denoted: CD45RA+ positively selected. The V and J genes are TRBV7-6 and TRBJ2-5; TRBD1 or TRBD2 may be the D gene (5 bases each). DNA of the CDR3: TGTGCCAGCAGCTCCCTCGTATCAGGGACGCAAGAGACCCAGTACTTC. Translated: CASSSLVSGTQETQYF.